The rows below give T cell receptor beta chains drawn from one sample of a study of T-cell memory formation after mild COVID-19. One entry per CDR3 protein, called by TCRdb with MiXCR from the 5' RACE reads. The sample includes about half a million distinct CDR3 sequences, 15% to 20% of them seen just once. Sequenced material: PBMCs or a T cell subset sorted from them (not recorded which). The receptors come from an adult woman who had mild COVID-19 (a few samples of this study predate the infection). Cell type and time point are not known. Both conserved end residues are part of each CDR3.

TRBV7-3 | CASSPEGSGTQYF
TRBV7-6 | CASSLDKAGGYNEQFF
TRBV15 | CATSRDQGGQPQHF
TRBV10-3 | CAVQGRTDTQYF
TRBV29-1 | CSVGGTITDTQYF
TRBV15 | CATSASRLRVGQPQHF
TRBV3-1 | CASSPQGAVQGELFF
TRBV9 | CASSPRPGGNHNEQFF
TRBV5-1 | CASSWTGSSYEQYF
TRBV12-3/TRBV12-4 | CASSLRPQGTGELFF
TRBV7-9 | CASSRTGGFRNEQFF
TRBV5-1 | CASSFLPQETQYF
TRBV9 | CASSVAPSGDNEQFF
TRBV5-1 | CASSLLHPEPQPQHF
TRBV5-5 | CATADSALIGYTF
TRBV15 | CATSRDLRLNTEAFF
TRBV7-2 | CASSLEGPIYEQYF
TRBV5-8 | CASTQLVMNTEAFF
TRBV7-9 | CASSPGHGYGYTF
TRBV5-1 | CASSSMGLAGSTDTQYF
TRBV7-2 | CASSQGRGRGNTIYF
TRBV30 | CAWTQGYNEQFF
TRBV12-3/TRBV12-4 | CASSTPGQGVYEQYF
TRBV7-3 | CASSLYPQSYEQYF
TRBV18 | CASSQVGRDTQYF
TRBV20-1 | CSARETGQGYIPEAFF
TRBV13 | CASSPSGTSGSRNEQYF
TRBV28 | CASGAGPSYNEQFF
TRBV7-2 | CASSSGHRSSYNEQFF
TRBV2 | CATSGTSGINTGELFF
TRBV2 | CASRKRERRTDTQYF
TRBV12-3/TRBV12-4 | CASSPRTGNEKLFF
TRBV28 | CASSFQGAAYGYTF
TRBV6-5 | CASSEIRGGAWSYEQYF
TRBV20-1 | CSARQGTPRNEQYF
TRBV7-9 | CASWDEKLFF
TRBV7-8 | CASSLAGTKYEQYF
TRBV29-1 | CSVEVGTYMNTEAFF
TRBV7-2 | CASSLGVHREAFF
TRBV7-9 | CASSSSSAHYEQYF
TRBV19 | CASSMAGVRDTQYF
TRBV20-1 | CSARGARQETQYF
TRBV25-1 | CASSKEWTSGGTGELFF
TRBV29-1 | CSAERTVRNEQFF
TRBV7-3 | CASSLISWRPYEQYF
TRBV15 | CATSREQSSYNEQFF
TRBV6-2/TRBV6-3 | CASSLGTAPQYF
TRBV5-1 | CASSSAGNMNTEAFF
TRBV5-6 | CASTGQGSGANVLTF
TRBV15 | CATSRDRTGGLEKLFF
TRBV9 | CASSVATGVGTEAFF
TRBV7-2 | CASRWAGQLSYGYTF
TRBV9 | CASSVATGGGTDTQYF
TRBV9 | CASSGSRDSSYEQYF
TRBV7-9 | CASSLGLAEAYEQYF
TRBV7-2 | CASSLVSRRSVYEQYF
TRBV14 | CASSHGQQRPQYF
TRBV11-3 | CASRPPPGVLPNTQYF
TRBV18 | CASSPQVGGKYF
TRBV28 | CASSPATGGAALHF